Sequencing of this TCR beta chain was carried out in a study of cytomegalovirus exposure and HLA in healthy donors. The study, taken as a whole, reports: The CMV antigen specificity of a few CMV-associated chains was confirmed through in vitro analysis. Rarity held for most TCR sequences, but there were some public TCRs that occurred in many donors.

Method: immunoSEQ multiplex PCR; TCRdb's copy keeps in-frame clones and lacks some. The sample has some 250,000 clones; around 87% are singletons. The ends lost 6 bases at V and 2 bases at J; junction bases unmatched: 10. The germline gives CDR1 SGHNT, CDR2 YYREEE (reference sequence). This CDR3 has 16 amino acids. Concerning this clone itself: Its antigen is not identified.

The source material was PBMCs. The chain couples TRBV5-4 to TRBJ2-3; TRBD2 agrees at 9 bases. The receptor comes from a woman aged 18-29 years in good health and CMV-seronegative. CDR3 sequence: CASITRSGGNTDTQYF. For the CDR3, the DNA is TGTGCCAGCATCACCCGGAGCGGGGGGAACACAGATACGCAGTATTTT.